This T cell receptor (beta chain) is from a study of CD8+ T cells in alopecia areata. Study-wide results and caveats: Normal scalp showed lower clonality than lesional scalp, especially alopecia totalis/universalis. Shared TCR sequences were less clear between patients than in mice, possibly partly from HLA diversity.

With 2 bases removed from V and 1 base from J, the gap between germline ends came to 12 bases. The CDR3 contains 16 residues. Looked up from germline, CDR1 is ENHRY and CDR2 is SYGVKD. Four to six patients' CD4+ populations were sorted into CD25+CD127- cells. Obtained from alopecia areata patients were lesional scalp punch biopsies along with peripheral blood. Researchers picked out CD4+ and CD8+ T cells from PBMCs by sorting. Comment on this clone: Antigen: not known.

RNA, once extracted, was reverse transcribed into cDNA for use as the sequencing template. Measured with immunoSEQ multiplex PCR; TCRdb has only the in-frame clones, and not every one. Of tens of thousands of clones in the sample, roughly two thirds are singletons; the top ten hold less than 5.5%. This clonotype was sampled from a human donor with alopecia areata. The V and J genes are TRBV10-3 and TRBJ1-5; the D gene is possibly TRBD1 (6 bases). The sample consisted of CD4+ Tregs sorted from blood. CDR3 sequence (DNA): TGTGCCATCAGTGAGAAGGGGGTGGGAAGCAATCAGCCCCAGCATTTT. Translating gives CAISEKGVGSNQPQHF.